The next 2 T cell receptor beta chains were all read from a single sample in a study of T cell repertoires in cytomegalovirus infection. Each CDR3 protein is one row after TCRdb ran MiXCR on the reads. The repertoire consists of some 320,000 distinct CDR3 sequences, with more than 8% occurring once and the leading ten covering about 4.5%. The sample taken for sequencing was PBMCs. These receptors were taken from a human donor in good health (CMV status not recorded). Some clones in this sample may be carry-over from other donors' samples.

This clonotype was detected many times. The gene calls are TRBV7-2 and TRBJ2-7; 8 bases fit TRBD2. CDR3 length equals 14 residues. Per the germline V gene, CDR1 is SGHTA and CDR2 is FQGNSA. Trimming removed 1 base from V and 6 bases from J; junction bases left unmatched: 5. This chain's CDR3 is CASSLGAGVSEQYF. The CDR3 region has the DNA TGTGCCAGCAGCTTAGGAGCGGGAGTAAGCGAGCAGTACTTC.

The sample holds many counts of this clonotype. This chain uses TRBV7-2 with TRBJ1-1; D is uncertain. The CDR3 has 15 amino acids. V lost 1 base and J lost 4, with 13 bases in between. Germline-derived CDR1 and CDR2 are SGHTA and FQGNSA. The CDR3 protein is CASSLEVRRPTEAFF. For the CDR3, the DNA is TGTGCCAGCAGCTTAGAGGTTCGACGTCCCACTGAAGCTTTCTTT.